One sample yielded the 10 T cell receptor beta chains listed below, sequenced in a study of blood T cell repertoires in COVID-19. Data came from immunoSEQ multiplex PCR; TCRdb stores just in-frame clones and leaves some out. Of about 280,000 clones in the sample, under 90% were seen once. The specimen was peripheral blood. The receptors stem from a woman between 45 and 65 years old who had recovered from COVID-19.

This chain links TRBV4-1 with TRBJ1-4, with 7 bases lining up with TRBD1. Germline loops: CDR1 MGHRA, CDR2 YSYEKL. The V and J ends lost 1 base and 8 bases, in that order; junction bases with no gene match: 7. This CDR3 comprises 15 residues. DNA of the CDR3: TGCGCCAGCAGCCAAGTCGACAGGGCTTACGAAAAACTGTTTTTT. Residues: CASSQVDRAYEKLFF.

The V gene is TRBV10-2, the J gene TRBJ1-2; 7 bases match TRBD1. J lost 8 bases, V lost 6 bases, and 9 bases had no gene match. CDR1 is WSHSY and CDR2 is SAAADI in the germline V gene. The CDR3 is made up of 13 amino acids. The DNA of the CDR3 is TGCGCCAGCAGCCACCGGGACAGTCAAGGCTACACCTTC. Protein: CASSHRDSQGYTF.

The CDR3 DNA sequence: TGTGCCAGCAGTGAAGGCGGGCGGCTCAATGAGCAGTTCTTC. Its protein is CASSEGGRLNEQFF. The chain recombines TRBV2 with TRBJ2-1, with D possibly being TRBD2 (5 bases). The CDR3 covers 14 residues. V was cut by 1 base and J by 6 bases, with 10 bases left in between. The germline V gene has CDR1 SNHLY and CDR2 FYNNEI.

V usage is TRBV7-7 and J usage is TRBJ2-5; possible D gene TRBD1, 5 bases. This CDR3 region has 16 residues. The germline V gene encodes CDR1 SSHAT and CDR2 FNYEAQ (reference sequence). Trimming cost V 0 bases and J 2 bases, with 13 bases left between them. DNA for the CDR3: TGTGCCAGCAGCTTAGCGATCGACAGCTCTCAAGAGACCCAGTACTTC. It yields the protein CASSLAIDSSQETQYF.

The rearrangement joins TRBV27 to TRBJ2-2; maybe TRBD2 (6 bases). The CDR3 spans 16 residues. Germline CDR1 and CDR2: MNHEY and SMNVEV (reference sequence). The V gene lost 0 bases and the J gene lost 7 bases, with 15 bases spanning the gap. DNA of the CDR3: TGTGCCAGCAGTTTATCCTCTACGGGACTGAGCGGGGAGCTGTTTTTT. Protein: CASSLSSTGLSGELFF.

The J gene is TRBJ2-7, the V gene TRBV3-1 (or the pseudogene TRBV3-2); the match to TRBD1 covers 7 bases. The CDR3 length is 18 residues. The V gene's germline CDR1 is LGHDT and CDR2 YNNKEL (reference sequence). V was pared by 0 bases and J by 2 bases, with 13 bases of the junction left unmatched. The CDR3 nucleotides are TGTGCCAGCAGCCAAGACGATTATCGAGGGGGCGCTCCCTACGAGCAGTACTTC. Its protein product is CASSQDDYRGGAPYEQYF.

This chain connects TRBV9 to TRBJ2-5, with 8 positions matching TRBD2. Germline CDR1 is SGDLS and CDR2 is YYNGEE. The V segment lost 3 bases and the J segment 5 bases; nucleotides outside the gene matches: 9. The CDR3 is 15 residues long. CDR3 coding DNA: TGTGCCAGCAGCGCGGGAAGCGGGAGTATCGAGACCCAGTACTTC. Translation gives CASSAGSGSIETQYF.

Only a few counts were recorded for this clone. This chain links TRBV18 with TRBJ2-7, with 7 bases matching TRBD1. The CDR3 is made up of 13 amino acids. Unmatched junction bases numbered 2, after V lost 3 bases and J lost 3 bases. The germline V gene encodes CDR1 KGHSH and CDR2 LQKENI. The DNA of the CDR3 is TGTGCCAGCTCACCCCGACAGGGCTACGAGCAGTACTTC. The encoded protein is CASSPRQGYEQYF. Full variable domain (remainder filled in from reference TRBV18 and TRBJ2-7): NAGVMQNPRHLVRRRGQEARLRCSPMKGHSHVYWYRQLPEEGLKFMVYLQKENIIDESGMPKERFSAEFPKEGPSILRIQQVVRGDSAAYFCASSPRQGYEQYFGPGTRLTVT.

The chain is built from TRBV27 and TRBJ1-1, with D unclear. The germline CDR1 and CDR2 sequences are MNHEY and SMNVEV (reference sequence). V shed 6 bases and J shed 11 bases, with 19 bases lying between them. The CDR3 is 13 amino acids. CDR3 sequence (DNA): TGTGCCAGCAGGAACGGCAACACCCCCGGGGCTTTCTTT. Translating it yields CASRNGNTPGAFF.

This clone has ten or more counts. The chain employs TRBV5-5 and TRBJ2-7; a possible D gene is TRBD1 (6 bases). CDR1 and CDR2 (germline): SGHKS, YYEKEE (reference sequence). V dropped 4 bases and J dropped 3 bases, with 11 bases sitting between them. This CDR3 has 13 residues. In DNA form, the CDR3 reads TGTGCCAGCAGCGGAATGGACAGCTACGAGCAGTACTTC. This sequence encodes CASSGMDSYEQYF.